This T cell receptor beta chain was observed in a study of blood T cell repertoires in COVID-19. Assay used: immunoSEQ multiplex PCR; TCRdb lists only in-frame clones, some missing. The repertoire has 150,000 to 200,000 clones, 84% of them found once; the top ten carry around 12%. CDR3 length: 11 residues. This clone was seen a handful of times. Germline is not matched at one junction end, which may reflect a read error. Cohort 3 recovery required two negative PCRs, clearance, or symptom resolution. The sequencing sample was made of PBMCs or T cells enriched from blood (not recorded which). The sequence was collected from a man aged 50-60 years who had recovered from COVID-19. This chain joins TRBV12-3 or TRBV12-4 and TRBJ1-1; D unclear. For the CDR3, the DNA is TGTGCCAGCAGTTTAGCGCAGCACCAGGTCTTT. Amino acid sequence: CASSLAQHQVF.